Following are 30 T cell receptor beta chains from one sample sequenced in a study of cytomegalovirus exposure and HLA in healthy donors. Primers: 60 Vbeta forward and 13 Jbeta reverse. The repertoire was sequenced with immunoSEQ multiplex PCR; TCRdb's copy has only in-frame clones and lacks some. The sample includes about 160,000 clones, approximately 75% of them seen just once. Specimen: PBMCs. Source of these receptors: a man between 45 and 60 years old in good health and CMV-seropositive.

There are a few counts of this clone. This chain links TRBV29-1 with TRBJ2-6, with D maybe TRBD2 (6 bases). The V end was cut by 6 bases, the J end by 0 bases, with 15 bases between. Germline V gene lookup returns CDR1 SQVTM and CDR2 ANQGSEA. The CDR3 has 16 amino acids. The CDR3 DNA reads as TGCAGCGTGGCGGGACGGCGCCCCTCTGGGGCCAACGTCCTGACTTTC. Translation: CSVAGRRPSGANVLTF.

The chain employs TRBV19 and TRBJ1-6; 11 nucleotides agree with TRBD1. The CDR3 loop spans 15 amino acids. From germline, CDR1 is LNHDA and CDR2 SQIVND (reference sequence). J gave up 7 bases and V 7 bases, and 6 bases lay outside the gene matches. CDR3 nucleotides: TGTGCCAGTACCGGGACAGGGGGTAAAAATTCACCCCTCCACTTT. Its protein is CASTGTGGKNSPLHF. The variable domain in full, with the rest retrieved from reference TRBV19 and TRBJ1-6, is DGGITQSPKYLFRKEGQNVTLSCEQNLNHDAMYWYRQDPGQGLRLIYYSQIVNDFQKGDIAEGYSVSREKKESFPLTVTSAQKNPTAFYLCASTGTGGKNSPLHFGNGTRLTVT.

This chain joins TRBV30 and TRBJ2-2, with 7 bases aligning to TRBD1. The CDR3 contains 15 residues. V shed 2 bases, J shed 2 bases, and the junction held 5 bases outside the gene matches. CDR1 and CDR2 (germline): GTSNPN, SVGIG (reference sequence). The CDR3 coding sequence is TGTGCCTGGAGTACGACAGGGACCAACACCGGGGAGCTGTTTTTT. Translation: CAWSTTGTNTGELFF.

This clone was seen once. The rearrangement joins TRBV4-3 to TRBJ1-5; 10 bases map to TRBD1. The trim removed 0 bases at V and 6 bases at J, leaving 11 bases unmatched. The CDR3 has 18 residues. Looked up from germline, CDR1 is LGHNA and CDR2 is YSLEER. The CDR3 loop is CASSQDLIRQGAFQPQHF. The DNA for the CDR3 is TGCGCCAGCAGCCAAGATCTAATTCGACAGGGGGCTTTTCAGCCCCAGCATTTT.

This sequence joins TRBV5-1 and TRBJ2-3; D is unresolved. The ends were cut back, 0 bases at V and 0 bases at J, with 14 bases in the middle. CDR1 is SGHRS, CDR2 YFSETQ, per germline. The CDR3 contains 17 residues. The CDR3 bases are TGCGCCAGCAGCTTGGAGGCTCAGCTGACTAGCACAGATACGCAGTATTTT. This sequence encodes CASSLEAQLTSTDTQYF.

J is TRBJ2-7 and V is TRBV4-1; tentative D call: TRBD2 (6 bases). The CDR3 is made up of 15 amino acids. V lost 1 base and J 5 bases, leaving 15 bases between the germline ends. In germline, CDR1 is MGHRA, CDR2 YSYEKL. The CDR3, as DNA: TGCGCCAGCAGCCAAGCGTGGCTAGCGATCGACGAGCAGTACTTC. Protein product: CASSQAWLAIDEQYF.

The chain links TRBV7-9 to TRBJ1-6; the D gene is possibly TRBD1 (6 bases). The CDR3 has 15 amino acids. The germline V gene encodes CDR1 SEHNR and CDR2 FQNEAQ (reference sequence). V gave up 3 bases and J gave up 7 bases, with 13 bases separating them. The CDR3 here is CASSFAGARNSPLHF. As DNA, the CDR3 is TGTGCCAGCAGCTTCGCGGGGGCGCGGAATTCACCCCTCCACTTT.

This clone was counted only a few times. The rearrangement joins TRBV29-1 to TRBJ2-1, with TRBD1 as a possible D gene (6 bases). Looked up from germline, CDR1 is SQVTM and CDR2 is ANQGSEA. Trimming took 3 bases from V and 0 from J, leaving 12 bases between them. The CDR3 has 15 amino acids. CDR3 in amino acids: CSVEGAARSYNEQFF. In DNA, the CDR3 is TGCAGCGTTGAGGGGGCGGCCCGCTCCTACAATGAGCAGTTCTTC.

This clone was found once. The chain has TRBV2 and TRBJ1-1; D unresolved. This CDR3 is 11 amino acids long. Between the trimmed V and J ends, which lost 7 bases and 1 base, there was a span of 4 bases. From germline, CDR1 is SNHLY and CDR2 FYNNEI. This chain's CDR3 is CASTGNTEAFF. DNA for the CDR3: TGTGCCAGCACAGGGAACACTGAAGCTTTCTTT.

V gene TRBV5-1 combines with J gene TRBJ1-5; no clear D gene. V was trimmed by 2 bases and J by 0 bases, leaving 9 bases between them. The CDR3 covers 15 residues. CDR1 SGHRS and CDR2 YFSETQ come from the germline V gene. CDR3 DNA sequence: TGCGCCAGCAGCTTAGGAGGGCTTAGCAATCAGCCCCAGCATTTT. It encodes CASSLGGLSNQPQHF.

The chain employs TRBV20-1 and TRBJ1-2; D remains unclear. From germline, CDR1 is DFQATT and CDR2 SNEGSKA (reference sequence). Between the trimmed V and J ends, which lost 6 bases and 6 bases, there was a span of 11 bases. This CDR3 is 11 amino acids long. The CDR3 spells CSAAGVHGYTF. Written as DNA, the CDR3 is TGCAGTGCCGCCGGGGTCCATGGCTACACCTTC.

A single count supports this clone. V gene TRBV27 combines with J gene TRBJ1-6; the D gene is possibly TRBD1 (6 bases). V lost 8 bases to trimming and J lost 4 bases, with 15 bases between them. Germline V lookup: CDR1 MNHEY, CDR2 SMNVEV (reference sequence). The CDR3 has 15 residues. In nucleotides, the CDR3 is TGTGCCAGCCCCCCCCTGACAGGTTATAATTCACCCCTCCACTTT. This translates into CASPPLTGYNSPLHF.

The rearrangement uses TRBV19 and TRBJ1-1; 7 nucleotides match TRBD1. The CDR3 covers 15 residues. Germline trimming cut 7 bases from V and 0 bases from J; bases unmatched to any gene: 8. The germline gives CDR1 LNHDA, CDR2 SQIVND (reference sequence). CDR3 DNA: TGTGCCAGTACCCTCAGACAGGGAGTGAACACTGAAGCTTTCTTT. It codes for CASTLRQGVNTEAFF. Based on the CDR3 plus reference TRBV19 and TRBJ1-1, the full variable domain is DGGITQSPKYLFRKEGQNVTLSCEQNLNHDAMYWYRQDPGQGLRLIYYSQIVNDFQKGDIAEGYSVSREKKESFPLTVTSAQKNPTAFYLCASTLRQGVNTEAFFGQGTRLTVV.

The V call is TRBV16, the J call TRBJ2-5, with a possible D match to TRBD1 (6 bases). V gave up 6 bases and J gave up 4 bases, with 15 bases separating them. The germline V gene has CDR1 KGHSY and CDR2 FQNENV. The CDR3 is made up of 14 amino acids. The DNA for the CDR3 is TGTGCCAGCAGACCCACAGGGTCGGGAGAGACCCAGTACTTC. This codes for CASRPTGSGETQYF.

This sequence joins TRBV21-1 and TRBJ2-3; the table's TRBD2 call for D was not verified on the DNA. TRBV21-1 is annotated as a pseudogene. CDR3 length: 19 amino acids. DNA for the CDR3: TGTGCCAGCAGCAAAGCCTTGAGCGGGGGAGCCGGGGACACAGATACGCAGTATTTT. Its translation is CASSKALSGGAGDTDTQYF.

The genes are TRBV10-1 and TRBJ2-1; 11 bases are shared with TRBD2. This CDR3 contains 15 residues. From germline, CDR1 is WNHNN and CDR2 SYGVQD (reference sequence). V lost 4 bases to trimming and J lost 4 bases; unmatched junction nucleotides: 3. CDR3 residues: CASSGGLAGYNEQFF. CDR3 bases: TGCGCCAGCAGTGGAGGACTAGCGGGTTACAATGAGCAGTTCTTC.

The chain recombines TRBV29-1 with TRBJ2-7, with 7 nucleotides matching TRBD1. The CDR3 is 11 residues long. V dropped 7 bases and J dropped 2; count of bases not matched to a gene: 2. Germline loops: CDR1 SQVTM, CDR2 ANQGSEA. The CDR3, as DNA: TGCAGCGCCGGGACAGCCTACGAGCAGTACTTC. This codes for CSAGTAYEQYF.

The CDR3 sequence is CASLTGITHKNIQYF. DNA for the CDR3: TGTGCCAGCCTGACAGGTATTACACACAAAAACATTCAGTACTTC. The chain links TRBV6-4 to TRBJ2-4, with D possibly TRBD1 on 6 matching bases. Germline lookup yields CDR1 MRHNA and CDR2 SNTAGT. The CDR3 is made up of 15 amino acids. Trimming shortened V by 8 bases and J by 3 bases, and 17 bases separated the two germline ends.

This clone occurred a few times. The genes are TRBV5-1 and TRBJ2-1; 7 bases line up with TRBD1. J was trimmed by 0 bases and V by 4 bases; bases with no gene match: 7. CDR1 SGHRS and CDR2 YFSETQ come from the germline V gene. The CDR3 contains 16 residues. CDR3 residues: CASSRDSLGSYNEQFF. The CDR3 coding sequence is TGCGCCAGCAGCAGGGACAGTCTCGGCTCCTACAATGAGCAGTTCTTC.

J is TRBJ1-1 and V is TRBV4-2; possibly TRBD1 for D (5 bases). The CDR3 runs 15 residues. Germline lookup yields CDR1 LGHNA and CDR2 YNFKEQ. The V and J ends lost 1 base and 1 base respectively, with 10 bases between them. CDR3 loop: CASSQGQLGNTEAFF. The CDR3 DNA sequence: TGTGCCAGCAGCCAAGGACAGCTGGGGAACACTGAAGCTTTCTTT.

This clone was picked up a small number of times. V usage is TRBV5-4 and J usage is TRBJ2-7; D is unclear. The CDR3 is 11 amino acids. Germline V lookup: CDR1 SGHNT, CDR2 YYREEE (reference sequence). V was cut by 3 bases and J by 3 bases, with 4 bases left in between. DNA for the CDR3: TGTGCCAGCAGCTCGTACTACGAGCAGTACTTC. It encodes CASSSYYEQYF. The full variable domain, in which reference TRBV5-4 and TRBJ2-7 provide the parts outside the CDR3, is ETGVTQSPTHLIKTRGQQVTLRCSSQSGHNTVSWYQQALGQGPQFIFQYYREEENGRGNFPPRFSGLQFPNYSSELNVNALELDDSALYLCASSSYYEQYFGPGTRLTVT.

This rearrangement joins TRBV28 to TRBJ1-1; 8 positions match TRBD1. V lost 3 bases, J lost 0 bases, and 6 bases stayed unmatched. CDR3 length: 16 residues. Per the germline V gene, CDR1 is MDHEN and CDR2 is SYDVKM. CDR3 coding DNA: TGTGCCAGCAGTTTCCAAAGACAGGGGATGAACACTGAAGCTTTCTTT. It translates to CASSFQRQGMNTEAFF. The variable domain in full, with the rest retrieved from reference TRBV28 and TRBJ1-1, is DVKVTQSSRYLVKRTGEKVFLECVQDMDHENMFWYRQDPGLGLRLIYFSYDVKMKEKGDIPEGYSVSREKKERFSLILESASTNQTSMYLCASSFQRQGMNTEAFFGQGTRLTVV.

The CDR3 DNA is TGTGCCAGCAGTTTCATGGACAGGGACGAGCAGTACTTC. This translates into CASSFMDRDEQYF. This chain uses TRBV27 with TRBJ2-7; the match to TRBD1 covers 8 bases. V lost 3 bases and J lost 5; bases outside the gene matches: 3. This CDR3 is 13 amino acids long. Per germline, CDR1 MNHEY and CDR2 SMNVEV (reference sequence).

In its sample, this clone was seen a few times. The CDR3 protein is CASSVGPHENEQYF. As DNA, the CDR3 is TGTGCCAGCAGCGTGGGGCCGCACGAGAACGAGCAGTACTTC. This chain uses TRBV9 with TRBJ2-7, with D possibly TRBD1 on 5 matching bases. The germline V and J ends were trimmed by 2 bases and 5 bases, with 14 bases remaining between them. The CDR3 is made up of 14 amino acids. CDR1 and CDR2 from the germline V gene are SGDLS and YYNGEE.

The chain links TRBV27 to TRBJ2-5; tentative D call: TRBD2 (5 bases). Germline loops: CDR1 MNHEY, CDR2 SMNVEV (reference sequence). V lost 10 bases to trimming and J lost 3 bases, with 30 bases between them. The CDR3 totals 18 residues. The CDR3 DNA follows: TGTGCCACCTACCCCCTAGCCAAGACCTTGAAAGCTGAAGAGACCCAGTACTTC. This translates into CATYPLAKTLKAEETQYF.

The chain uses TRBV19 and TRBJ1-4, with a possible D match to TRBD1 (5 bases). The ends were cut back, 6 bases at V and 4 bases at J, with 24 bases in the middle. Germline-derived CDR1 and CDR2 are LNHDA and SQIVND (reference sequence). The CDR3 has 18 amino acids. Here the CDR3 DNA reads TGTGCCAGTAGCGTCAGAACTCAAGGGGCCTCCTTTAATGAAAAACTGTTTTTT. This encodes CASSVRTQGASFNEKLFF.

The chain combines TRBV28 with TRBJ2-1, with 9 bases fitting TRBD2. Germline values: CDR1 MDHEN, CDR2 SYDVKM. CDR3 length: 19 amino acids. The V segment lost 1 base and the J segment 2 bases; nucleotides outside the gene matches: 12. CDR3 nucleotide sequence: TGTGCCAGCAGTTTATTGGGGGCGGGGGGGCTTAAAACCTACAATGAGCAGTTCTTC. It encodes CASSLLGAGGLKTYNEQFF.

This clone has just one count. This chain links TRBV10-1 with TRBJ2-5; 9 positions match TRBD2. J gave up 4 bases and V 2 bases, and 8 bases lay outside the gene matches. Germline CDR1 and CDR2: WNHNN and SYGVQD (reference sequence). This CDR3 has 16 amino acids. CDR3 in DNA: TGCGCCAGCAGTGAGAGGGCGCGGGGGGGCCCAGAGACCCAGTACTTC. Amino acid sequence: CASSERARGGPETQYF.

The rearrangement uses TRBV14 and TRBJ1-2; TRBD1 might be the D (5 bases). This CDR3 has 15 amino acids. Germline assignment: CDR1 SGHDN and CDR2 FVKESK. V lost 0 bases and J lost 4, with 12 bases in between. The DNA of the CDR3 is TGTGCCAGCAGCCAAGATGGGCAGGGTACCTATGGCTACACCTTC. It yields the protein CASSQDGQGTYGYTF.

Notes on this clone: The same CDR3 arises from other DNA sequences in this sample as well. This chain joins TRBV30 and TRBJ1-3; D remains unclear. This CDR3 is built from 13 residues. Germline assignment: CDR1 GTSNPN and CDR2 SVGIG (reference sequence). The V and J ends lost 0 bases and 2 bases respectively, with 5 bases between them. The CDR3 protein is CAWSVQTGNTIYF. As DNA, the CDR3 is TGTGCCTGGAGTGTACAGACTGGAAACACCATATATTTT.